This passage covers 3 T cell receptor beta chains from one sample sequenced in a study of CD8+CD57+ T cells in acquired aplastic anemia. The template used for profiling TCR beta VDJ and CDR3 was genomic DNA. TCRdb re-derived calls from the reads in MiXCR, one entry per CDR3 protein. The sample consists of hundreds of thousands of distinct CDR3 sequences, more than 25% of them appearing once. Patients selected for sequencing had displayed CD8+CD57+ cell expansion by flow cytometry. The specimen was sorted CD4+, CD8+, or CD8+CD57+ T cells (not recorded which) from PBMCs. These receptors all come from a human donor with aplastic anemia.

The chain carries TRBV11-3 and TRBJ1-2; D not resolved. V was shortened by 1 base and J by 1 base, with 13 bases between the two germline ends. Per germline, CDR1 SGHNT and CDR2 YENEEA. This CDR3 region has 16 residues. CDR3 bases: TGTGCCAGCAGCTTAGGTACTCATCCCTTTAACTATGGCTACACCTTC. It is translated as CASSLGTHPFNYGYTF.

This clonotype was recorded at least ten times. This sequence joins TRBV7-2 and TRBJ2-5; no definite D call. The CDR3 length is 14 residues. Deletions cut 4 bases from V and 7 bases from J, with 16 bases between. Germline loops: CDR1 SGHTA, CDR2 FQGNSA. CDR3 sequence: CASSSSPNIGTQYF. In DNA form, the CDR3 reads TGTGCCAGCAGCTCCTCACCAAATATTGGGACCCAGTACTTC.

The CDR3 nucleotides read TGTGCCAGCAGTGATCGGGAGGGCCAAGAGACCCAGTACTTC. This gives the protein CASSDREGQETQYF. The chain is built from TRBV25-1 and TRBJ2-5, with TRBD2 identical over 8 bases. This CDR3 has 14 amino acids. Germline CDR1 is MGHDK and CDR2 is SYGVNS. Germline trimming cut 3 bases from V and 1 base from J; bases unmatched to any gene: 1.